This T cell receptor (beta chain) was found in a study of cytomegalovirus exposure and HLA in healthy donors. Germline CDR1 reads SGHNT; CDR2 reads YYREEE (reference sequence). The CDR3 length is 12 residues. V trimming: 3 bases; J trimming: 7 bases; junction bases outside the gene matches: 2. PCR involved 60 Vbeta and 13 Jbeta primers. Produced via immunoSEQ multiplex PCR; TCRdb's table is partial and in-frame only. The sample table includes 100,000 to 150,000 clones. This rearrangement joins TRBV5-4 to TRBJ1-2, with 8 positions matching TRBD1. Sequencing was carried out using PBMCs. The TCR was taken from a woman between 35 and 50 years old in good health and CMV-seropositive. The CDR3: CASSSGGGGYTF. The CDR3, as DNA: TGTGCCAGCAGCTCAGGGGGCGGTGGCTACACCTTC. Full variable domain (missing parts from reference TRBV5-4 and TRBJ1-2): ETGVTQSPTHLIKTRGQQVTLRCSSQSGHNTVSWYQQALGQGPQFIFQYYREEENGRGNFPPRFSGLQFPNYSSELNVNALELDDSALYLCASSSGGGGYTFGSGTRLTVV.